This TCR beta chain is from a study of cytomegalovirus exposure and HLA in healthy donors. Turning to the study itself: The same platform used for the approximately 700 first-cohort repertoires was also used for the 120 or so validation repertoires, as a later analysis reported.

CDR3 length equals 16 residues. Germline CDR1 reads LGHNT; CDR2 reads FRNRAP. Trimming removed 2 bases from V and 7 bases from J; junction bases left unmatched: 6. Whole-study results and caveats: Subsequent analysis showed first-cohort TCR clusters tending to co-occur in 120 or so validation repertoires. A list of 164 TCR beta chains associated with cytomegalovirus was given. Researchers reported that three CMV-associated chains were confirmed in vitro as CMV antigen-specific.

Only in-frame clones appear in the TCRdb table, and some are missing; sequencing was by immunoSEQ multiplex PCR. The sample has 100,000 to 150,000 clones, 75% to 90% seen once; the top ten hold approximately 1.1%. In regard to this clone: Its target is not known.

The rearrangement links TRBV12-5 to TRBJ2-1, with 12 bases fitting TRBD2. Sequencing was carried out using PBMCs. This TCR derives from a woman aged 18-30 years in good health and CMV-seronegative. Written as DNA, the CDR3 is TGTGCTAGTGGTTTGACACTAGCGGGAGGCTGGAATGAGCAGTTCTTC. It specifies CASGLTLAGGWNEQFF.